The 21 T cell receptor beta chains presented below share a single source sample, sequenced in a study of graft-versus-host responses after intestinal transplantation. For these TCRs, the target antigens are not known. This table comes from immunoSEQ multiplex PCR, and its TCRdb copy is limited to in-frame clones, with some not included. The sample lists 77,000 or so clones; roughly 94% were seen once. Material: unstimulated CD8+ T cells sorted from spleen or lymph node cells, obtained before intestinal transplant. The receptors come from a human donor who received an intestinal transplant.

The DNA for the CDR3 is TGTGCCAGAAGCTTGGAAGTGGTTAGCGGGAGGGAGACCCAGTACTTC. It codes for CARSLEVVSGRETQYF. V is TRBV5-3 and J is TRBJ2-5, with 10 nucleotides matching TRBD2. TRBV5-3 is marked as an open reading frame, function uncertain. Trimming removed 0 bases from V and 5 bases from J; junction bases left unmatched: 7. The CDR3 loop spans 16 amino acids.

CDR3 nucleotide sequence: TGTGCCAGCAGCCCAGGACAGGGCTATGGCTACACCTTC. It codes for CASSPGQGYGYTF. The V and J genes are TRBV9 and TRBJ1-2; 8 positions agree with TRBD1. The J segment lost 4 bases and the V segment lost 4 bases, leaving 3 bases of the junction unmatched. Germline values: CDR1 SGDLS, CDR2 YYNGEE. The CDR3 totals 13 residues.

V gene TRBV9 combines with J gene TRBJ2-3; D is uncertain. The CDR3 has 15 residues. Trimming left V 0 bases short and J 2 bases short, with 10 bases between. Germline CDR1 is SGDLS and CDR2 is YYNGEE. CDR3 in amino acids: CASSVDEAITDTQYF. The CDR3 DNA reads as TGTGCCAGCAGCGTAGATGAGGCTATCACAGATACGCAGTATTTT. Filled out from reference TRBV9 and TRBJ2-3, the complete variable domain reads DSGVTQTPKHLITATGQRVTLRCSPRSGDLSVYWYQQSLDQGLQFLIQYYNGEERAKGNILERFSAQQFPDLHSELNLSSLELGDSALYFCASSVDEAITDTQYFGPGTRLTVL.

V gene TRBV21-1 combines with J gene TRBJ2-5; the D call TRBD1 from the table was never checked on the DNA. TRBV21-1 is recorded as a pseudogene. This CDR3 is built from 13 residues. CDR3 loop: CASSKTGRDRGYF. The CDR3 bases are TGTGCCAGCAGCAAAACCGGTAGGGACAGGGGTTACTTC.

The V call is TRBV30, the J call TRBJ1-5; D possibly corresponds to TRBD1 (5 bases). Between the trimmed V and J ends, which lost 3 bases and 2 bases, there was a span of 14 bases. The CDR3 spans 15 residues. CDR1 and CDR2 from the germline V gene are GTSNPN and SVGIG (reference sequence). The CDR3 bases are TGTGCCTGGAGCGCAAGCTGGGGGGGCAATCAGCCCCAGCATTTT. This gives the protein CAWSASWGGNQPQHF.

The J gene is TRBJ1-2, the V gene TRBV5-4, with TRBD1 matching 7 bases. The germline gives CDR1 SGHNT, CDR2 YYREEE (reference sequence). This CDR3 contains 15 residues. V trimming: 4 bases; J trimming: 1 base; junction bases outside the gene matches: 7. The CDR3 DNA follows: TGTGCCAGCAGCCCAGAGACAGGGATTAACTATGGCTACACCTTC. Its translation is CASSPETGINYGYTF. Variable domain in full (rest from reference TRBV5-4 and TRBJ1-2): ETGVTQSPTHLIKTRGQQVTLRCSSQSGHNTVSWYQQALGQGPQFIFQYYREEENGRGNFPPRFSGLQFPNYSSELNVNALELDDSALYLCASSPETGINYGYTFGSGTRLTVV.

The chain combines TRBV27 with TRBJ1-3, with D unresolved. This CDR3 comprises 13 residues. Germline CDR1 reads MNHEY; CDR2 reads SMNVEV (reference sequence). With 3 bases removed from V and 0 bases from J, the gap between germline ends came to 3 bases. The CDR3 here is CASSLNSGNTIYF. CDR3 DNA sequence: TGTGCCAGCAGTTTGAACTCTGGAAACACCATATATTTT.

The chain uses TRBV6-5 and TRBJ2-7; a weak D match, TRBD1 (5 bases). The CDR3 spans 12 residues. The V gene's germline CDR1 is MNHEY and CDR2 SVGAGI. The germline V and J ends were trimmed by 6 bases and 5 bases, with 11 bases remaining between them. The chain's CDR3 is CASSPDSDEQYF. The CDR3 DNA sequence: TGTGCCAGCAGCCCCGACAGCGACGAGCAGTACTTC.

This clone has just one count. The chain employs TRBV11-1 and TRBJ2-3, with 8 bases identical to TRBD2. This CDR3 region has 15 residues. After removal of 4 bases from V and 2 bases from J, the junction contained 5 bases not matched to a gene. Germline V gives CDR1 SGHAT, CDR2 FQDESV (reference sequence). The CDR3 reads CASSSGLANTDTQYF. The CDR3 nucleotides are TGTGCCAGCAGCTCCGGACTAGCAAACACAGATACGCAGTATTTT.

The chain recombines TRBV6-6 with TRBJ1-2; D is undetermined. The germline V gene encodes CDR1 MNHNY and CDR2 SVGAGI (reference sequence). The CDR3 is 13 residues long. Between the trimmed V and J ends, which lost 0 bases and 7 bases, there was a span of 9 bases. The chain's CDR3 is CASSYSSPPGYTF. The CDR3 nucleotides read TGTGCCAGCAGTTACTCCTCTCCCCCTGGCTACACCTTC.

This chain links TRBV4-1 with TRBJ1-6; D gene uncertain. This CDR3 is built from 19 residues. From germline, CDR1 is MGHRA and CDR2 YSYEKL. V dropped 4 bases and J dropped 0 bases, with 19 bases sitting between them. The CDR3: CASSLDNFRGSSYNSPLHF. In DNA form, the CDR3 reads TGCGCCAGCAGCCTAGACAATTTCAGAGGCAGCTCCTATAATTCACCCCTCCACTTT.

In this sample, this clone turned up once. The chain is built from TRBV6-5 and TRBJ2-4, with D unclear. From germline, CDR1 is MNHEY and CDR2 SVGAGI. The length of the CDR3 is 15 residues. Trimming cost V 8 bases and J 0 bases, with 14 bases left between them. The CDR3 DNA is TGTGCCAGCTTTGGGGATGGGCTAGCCAAAAACATTCAGTACTTC. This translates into CASFGDGLAKNIQYF.

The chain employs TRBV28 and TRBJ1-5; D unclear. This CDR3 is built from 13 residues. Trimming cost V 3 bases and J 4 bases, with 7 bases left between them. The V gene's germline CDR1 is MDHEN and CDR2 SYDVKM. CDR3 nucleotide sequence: TGTGCCAGCAGTTTTTCCTCTAATCAGCCCCAGCATTTT. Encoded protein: CASSFSSNQPQHF.

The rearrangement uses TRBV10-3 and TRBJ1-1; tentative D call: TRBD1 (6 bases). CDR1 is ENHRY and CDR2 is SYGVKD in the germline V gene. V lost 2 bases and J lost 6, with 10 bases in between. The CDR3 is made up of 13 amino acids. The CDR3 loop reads CAISETGSAEAFF. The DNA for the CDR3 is TGTGCCATCAGTGAGACAGGGAGCGCTGAAGCTTTCTTT.

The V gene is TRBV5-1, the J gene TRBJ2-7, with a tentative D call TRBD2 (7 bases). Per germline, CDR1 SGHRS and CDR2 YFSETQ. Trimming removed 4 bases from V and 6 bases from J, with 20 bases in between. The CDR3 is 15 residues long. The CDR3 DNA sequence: TGCGCCAGCAGCCCGGGAGGTGGGGGCTGGGGCGAGCAGTACTTC. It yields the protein CASSPGGGGWGEQYF. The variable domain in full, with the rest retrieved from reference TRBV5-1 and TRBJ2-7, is KAGVTQTPRYLIKTRGQQVTLSCSPISGHRSVSWYQQTPGQGLQFLFEYFSETQRNKGNFPGRFSGRQFSNSRSEMNVSTLELGDSALYLCASSPGGGGWGEQYFGPGTRLTVT.

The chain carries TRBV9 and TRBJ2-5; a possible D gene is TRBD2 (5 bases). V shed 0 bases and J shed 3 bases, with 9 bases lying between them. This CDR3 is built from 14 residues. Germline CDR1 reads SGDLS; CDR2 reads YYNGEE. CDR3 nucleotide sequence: TGTGCCAGCAGCGTAGCTGACTACAAAGAGACCCAGTACTTC. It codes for CASSVADYKETQYF.

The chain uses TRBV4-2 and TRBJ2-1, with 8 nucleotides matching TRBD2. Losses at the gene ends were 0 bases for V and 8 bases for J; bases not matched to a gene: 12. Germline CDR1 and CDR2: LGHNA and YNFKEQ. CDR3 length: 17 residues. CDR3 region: CASSQDHPGGPGDEQFF. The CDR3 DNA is TGTGCCAGCAGCCAAGACCACCCGGGAGGGCCAGGGGATGAGCAGTTCTTC.

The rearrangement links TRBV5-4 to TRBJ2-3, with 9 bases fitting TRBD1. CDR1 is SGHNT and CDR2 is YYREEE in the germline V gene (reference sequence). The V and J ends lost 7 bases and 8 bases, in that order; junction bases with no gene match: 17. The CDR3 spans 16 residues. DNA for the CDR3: TGTGCCAGCGGCCAACCGGGACAGGGTACGGGGGGTACGCAGTATTTT. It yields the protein CASGQPGQGTGGTQYF.

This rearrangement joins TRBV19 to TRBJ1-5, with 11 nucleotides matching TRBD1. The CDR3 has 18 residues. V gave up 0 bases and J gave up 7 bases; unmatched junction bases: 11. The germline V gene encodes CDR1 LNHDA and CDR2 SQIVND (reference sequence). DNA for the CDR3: TGTGCCAGTAGTATAGAATGGGGGACAGGGGGTTTGGACCAGCCCCAGCATTTT. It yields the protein CASSIEWGTGGLDQPQHF.

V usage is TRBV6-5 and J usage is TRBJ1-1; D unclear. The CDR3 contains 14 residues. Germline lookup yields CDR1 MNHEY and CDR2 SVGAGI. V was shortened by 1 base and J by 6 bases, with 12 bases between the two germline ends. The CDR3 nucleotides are TGTGCCAGCAGTTACTATGTTGGAAGTCCTGAAGCTTTCTTT. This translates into CASSYYVGSPEAFF.

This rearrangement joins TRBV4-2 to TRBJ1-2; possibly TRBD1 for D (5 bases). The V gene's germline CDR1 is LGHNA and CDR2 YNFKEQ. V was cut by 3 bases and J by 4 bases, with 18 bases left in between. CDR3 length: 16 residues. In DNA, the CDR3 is TGTGCCAGCAGCCAGGATTCGACAGACCTCTTCTATGGCTACACCTTC. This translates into CASSQDSTDLFYGYTF.